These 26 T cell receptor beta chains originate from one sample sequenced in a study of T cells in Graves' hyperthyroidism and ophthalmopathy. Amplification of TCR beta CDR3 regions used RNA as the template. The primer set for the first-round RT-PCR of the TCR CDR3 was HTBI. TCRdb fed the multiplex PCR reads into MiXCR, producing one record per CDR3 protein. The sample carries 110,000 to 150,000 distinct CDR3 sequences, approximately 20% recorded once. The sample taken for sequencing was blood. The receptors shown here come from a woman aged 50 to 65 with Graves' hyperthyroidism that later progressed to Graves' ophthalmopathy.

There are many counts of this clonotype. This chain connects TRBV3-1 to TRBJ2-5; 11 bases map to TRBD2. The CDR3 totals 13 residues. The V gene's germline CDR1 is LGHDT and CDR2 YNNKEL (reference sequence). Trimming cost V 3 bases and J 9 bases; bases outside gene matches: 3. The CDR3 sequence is CASSHVAGGPQYF. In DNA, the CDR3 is TGTGCCAGCAGCCATGTAGCGGGAGGGCCCCAGTACTTC.

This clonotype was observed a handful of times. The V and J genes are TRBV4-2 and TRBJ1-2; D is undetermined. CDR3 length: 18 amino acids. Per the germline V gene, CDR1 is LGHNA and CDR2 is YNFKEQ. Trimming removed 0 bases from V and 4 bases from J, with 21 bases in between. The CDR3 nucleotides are TGTGCCAGCAGCCAAGAGTCCATCACCGTACCCTATCGCTATGGCTACACCTTC. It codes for CASSQESITVPYRYGYTF.

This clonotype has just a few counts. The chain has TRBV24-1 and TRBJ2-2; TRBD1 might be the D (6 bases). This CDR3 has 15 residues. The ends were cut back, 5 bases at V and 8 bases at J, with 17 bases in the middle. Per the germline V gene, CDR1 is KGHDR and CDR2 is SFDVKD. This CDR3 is CATSALDRPKGELFF. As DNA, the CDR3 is TGTGCCACCAGTGCCTTGGACAGACCTAAGGGGGAGCTGTTTTTT.

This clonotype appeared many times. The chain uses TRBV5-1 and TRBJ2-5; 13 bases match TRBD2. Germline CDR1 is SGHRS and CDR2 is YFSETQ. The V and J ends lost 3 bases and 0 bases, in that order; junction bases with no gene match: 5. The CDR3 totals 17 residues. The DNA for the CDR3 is TGCGCCAGCAGCTGGACTAGCGGGAGCCCGTACCAAGAGACCCAGTACTTC. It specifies CASSWTSGSPYQETQYF.

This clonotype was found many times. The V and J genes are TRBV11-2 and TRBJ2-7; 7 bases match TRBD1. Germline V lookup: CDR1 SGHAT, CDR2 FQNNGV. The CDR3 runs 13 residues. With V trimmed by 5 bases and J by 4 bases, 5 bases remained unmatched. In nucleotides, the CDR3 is TGTGCCAGCAGCACAGGCAGGGGGTACGAGCAGTACTTC. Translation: CASSTGRGYEQYF.

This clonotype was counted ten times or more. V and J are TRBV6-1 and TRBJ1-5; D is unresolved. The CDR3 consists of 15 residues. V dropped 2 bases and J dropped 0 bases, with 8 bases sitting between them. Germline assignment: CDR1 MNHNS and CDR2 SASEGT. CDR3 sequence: CASSENSYSNQPQHF. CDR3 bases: TGTGCCAGCAGTGAAAACAGCTATAGCAATCAGCCCCAGCATTTT.

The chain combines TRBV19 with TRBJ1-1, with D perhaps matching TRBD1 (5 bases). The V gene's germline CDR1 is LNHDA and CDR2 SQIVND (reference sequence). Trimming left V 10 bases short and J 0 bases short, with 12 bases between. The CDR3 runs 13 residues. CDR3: CATRQTMNTEAFF. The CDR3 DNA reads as TGTGCCACCCGACAGACAATGAACACTGAAGCTTTCTTT.

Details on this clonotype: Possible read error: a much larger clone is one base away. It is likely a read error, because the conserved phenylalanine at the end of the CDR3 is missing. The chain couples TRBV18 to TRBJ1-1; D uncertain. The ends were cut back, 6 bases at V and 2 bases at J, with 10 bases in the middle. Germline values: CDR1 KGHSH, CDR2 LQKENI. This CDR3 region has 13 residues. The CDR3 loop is CASSLHTNTEAFL. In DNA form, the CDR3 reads TGTGCCAGCTCTCTGCACACAAACACTGAAGCTTTCCTT.

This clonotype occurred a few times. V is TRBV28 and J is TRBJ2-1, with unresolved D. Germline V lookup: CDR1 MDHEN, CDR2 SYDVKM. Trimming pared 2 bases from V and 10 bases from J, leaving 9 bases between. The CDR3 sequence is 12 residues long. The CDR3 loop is CASSLGIGEQFF. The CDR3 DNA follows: TGTGCCAGCAGTTTAGGTATTGGGGAGCAGTTCTTC.

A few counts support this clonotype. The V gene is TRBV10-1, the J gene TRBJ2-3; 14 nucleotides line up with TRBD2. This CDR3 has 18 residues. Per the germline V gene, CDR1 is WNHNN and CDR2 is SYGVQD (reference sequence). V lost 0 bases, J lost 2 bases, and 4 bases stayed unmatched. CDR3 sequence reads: CASSESGTSGGSTDTQYF. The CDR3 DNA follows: TGCGCCAGCAGTGAGTCTGGGACTAGCGGGGGATCCACAGATACGCAGTATTTT.

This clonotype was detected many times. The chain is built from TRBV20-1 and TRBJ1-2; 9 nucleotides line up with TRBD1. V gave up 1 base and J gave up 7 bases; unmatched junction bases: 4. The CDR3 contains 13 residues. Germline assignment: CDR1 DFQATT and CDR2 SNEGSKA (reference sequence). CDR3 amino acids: CSARGTGGSGYTF. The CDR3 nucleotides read TGCAGTGCTAGAGGCACAGGGGGCTCTGGCTACACCTTC.

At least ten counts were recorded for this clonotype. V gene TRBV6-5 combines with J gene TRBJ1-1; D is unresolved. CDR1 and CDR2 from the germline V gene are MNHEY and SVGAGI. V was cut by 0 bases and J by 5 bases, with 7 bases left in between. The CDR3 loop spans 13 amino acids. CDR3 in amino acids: CASSYSGRTEAFF. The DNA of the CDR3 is TGTGCCAGCAGTTACTCAGGGCGAACTGAAGCTTTCTTT.

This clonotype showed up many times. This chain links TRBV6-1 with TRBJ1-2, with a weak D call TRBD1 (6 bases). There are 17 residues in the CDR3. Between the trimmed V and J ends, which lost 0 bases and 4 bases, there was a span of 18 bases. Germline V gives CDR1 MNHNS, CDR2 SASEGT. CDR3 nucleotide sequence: TGTGCCAGCAGTGAAGCCTACGACGGTGCAGGGGTCTATGGCTACACCTTC. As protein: CASSEAYDGAGVYGYTF.

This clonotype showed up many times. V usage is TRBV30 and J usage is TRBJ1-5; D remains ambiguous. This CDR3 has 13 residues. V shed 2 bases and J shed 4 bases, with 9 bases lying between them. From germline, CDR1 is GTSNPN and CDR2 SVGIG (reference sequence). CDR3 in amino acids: CAWSTSWNQPQHF. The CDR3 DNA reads TGTGCCTGGAGTACGAGCTGGAATCAGCCCCAGCATTTT. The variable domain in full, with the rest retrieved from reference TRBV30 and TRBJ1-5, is SQTIHQWPATLVQPVGSPLSLECTVEGTSNPNLYWYRQAAGRGLQLLFYSVGIGQISSEVPQNLSASRPQDRQFILSSKKLLLSDSGFYLCAWSTSWNQPQHFGDGTRLSIL.

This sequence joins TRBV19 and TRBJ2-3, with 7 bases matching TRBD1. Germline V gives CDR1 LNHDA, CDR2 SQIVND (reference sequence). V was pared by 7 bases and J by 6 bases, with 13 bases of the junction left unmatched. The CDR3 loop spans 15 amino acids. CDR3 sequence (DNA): TGTGCCAGTACCCGAACGGGACAGCTTGTGGATACGCAGTATTTT. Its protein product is CASTRTGQLVDTQYF. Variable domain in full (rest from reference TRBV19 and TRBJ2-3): DGGITQSPKYLFRKEGQNVTLSCEQNLNHDAMYWYRQDPGQGLRLIYYSQIVNDFQKGDIAEGYSVSREKKESFPLTVTSAQKNPTAFYLCASTRTGQLVDTQYFGPGTRLTVL.

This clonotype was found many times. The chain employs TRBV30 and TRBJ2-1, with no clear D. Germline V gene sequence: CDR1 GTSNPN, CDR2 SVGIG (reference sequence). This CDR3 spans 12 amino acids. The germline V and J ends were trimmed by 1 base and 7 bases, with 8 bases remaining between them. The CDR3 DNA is TGTGCCTGGAGTGACCACCGTAATGAGCAGTTCTTC. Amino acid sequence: CAWSDHRNEQFF. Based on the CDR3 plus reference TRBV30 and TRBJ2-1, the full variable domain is SQTIHQWPATLVQPVGSPLSLECTVEGTSNPNLYWYRQAAGRGLQLLFYSVGIGQISSEVPQNLSASRPQDRQFILSSKKLLLSDSGFYLCAWSDHRNEQFFGPGTRLTVL.

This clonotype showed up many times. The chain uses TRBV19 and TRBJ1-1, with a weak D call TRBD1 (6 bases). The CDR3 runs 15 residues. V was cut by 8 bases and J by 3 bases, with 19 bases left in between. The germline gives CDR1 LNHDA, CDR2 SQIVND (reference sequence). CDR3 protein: CASRTSGGGYTEAFF. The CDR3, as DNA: TGTGCCAGTCGGACTTCGGGAGGGGGGTACACTGAAGCTTTCTTT.

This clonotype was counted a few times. The CDR3, as DNA: TGCGCCAGCAGCTTGCAACCGAACACTGAAGCTTTCTTT. This encodes CASSLQPNTEAFF. V and J are TRBV5-1 and TRBJ1-1; D gene ambiguous. The CDR3 is 13 amino acids. The V end lost 1 base, the J end lost 1 base, and 5 bases lay between the germline ends. Germline V gene data show CDR1 as SGHRS and CDR2 as YFSETQ. Full variable domain (outside the CDR3, taken from reference TRBV5-1 and TRBJ1-1): KAGVTQTPRYLIKTRGQQVTLSCSPISGHRSVSWYQQTPGQGLQFLFEYFSETQRNKGNFPGRFSGRQFSNSRSEMNVSTLELGDSALYLCASSLQPNTEAFFGQGTRLTVV.

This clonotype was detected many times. The CDR3 DNA follows: TGTGCCAGCAGCGATACGGGACAGGGTAGTGGAACGCTGTTTTTT. Amino acids: CASSDTGQGSGTLFF. The V gene is TRBV3-1, the J gene TRBJ2-2, with 9 nucleotides matching TRBD1. CDR3 length equals 15 residues. V shed 5 bases and J 13 bases; nucleotides not matched to a gene: 14. CDR1 is LGHDT, CDR2 YNNKEL, per germline (reference sequence).

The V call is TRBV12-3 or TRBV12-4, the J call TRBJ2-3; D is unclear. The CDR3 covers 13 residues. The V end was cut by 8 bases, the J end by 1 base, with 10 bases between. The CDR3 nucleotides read TGTGCCAGCCGTAGAGTTGGCACAGATACGCAGTATTTT. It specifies CASRRVGTDTQYF.

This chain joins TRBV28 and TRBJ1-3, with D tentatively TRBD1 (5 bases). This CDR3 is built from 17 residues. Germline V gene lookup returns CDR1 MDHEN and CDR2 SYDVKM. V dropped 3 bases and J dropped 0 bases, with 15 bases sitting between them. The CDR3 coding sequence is TGTGCCAGCAGTTTCCCCGTCGACAGAAGCTCTGGAAACACCATATATTTT. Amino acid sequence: CASSFPVDRSSGNTIYF.

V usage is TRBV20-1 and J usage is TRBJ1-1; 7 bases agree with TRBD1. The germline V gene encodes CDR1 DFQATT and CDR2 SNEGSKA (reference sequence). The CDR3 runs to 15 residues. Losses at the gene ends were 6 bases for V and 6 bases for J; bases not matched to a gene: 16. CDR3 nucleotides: TGCAGTGCCAACCCGATGACAGGGCGGGTAGCTGAAGCTTTCTTT. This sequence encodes CSANPMTGRVAEAFF.

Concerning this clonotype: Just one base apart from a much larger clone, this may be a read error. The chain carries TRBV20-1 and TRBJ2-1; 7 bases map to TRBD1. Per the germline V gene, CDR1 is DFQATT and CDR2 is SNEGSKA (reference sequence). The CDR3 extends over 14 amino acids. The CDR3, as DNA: TGCGGTGCTAGAGAAGACAGGGAACACAATGAGCAGTTCTTC. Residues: CGAREDREHNEQFF.

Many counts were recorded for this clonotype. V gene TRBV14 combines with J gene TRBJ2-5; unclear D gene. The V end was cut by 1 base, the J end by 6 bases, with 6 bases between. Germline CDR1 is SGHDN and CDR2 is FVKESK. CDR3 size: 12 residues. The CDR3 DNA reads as TGTGCCAGCAGCCAAGCCTCCAAGACCCAGTACTTC. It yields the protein CASSQASKTQYF. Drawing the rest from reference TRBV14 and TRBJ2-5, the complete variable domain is EAGVTQFPSHSVIEKGQTVTLRCDPISGHDNLYWYRRVMGKEIKFLLHFVKESKQDESGMPNNRFLAERTGGTYSTLKVQPAELEDSGVYFCASSQASKTQYFGPGTRLLVL.

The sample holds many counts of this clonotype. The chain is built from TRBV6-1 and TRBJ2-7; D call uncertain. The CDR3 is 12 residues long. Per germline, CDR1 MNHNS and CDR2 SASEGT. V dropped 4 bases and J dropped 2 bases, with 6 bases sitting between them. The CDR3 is CASSGRAYEQYF. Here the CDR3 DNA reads TGTGCCAGCAGTGGTAGGGCCTACGAGCAGTACTTC.

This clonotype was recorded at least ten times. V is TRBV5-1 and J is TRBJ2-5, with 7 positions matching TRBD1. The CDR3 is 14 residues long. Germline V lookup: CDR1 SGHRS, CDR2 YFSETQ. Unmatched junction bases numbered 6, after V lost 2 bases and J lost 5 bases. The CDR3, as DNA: TGCGCCAGCAGCTTCGACAGGGCGAGGGAGACCCAGTACTTC. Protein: CASSFDRARETQYF.